Listed below are T cell receptor beta chains from one sample, sequenced in a study of chemoradiotherapy in HPV16-positive cancers. This table comes from immunoSEQ multiplex PCR, and its TCRdb copy is limited to in-frame clones, with some not included. The profile covers around 33,000 clones, with about 87% appearing a single time and about 5.1% taken by the ten largest. This material consisted of blood, taken from a patient who underwent chemoradiotherapy. All receptors come from a human donor with HPV-associated anogenital cancer. The CDR3 runs from the conserved cysteine through the conserved F or W. Each record gives: clone size, V gene, J gene, D gene, CDR3 protein, CDR3 DNA. A D gene is named only where the DNA matches it firmly. Only some rows state a clone size, as once, few, many or a class for expanded clones.

>-|TRBV7-6|TRBJ2-7|TRBD1
CASSLGDRAIYEQYF
TGTGCCAGCAGCTTAGGGGACAGGGCGATATACGAGCAGTACTTC
>once|TRBV18|TRBJ2-5|TRBD1
CASSNNRGEETQYF
TGTGCCAGCTCAAACAACAGGGGAGAAGAGACCCAGTACTTC
>once|TRBV30|TRBJ1-6|TRBD1
CAWALQGDSPLHF
TGTGCCTGGGCATTACAGGGGGATTCACCCCTCCACTTT
>-|TRBV7-6|TRBJ2-7|TRBD1
CASSFKGAYEQYF
TGTGCCAGCAGCTTTAAGGGGGCGTACGAGCAGTACTTC
>-|TRBV5-1|TRBJ1-5|-
CASSLGQGGPQHF
TGCGCCAGCAGCTTGGGGCAGGGAGGGCCCCAGCATTTT
>-|TRBV28|TRBJ2-7|-
CASSFWTDSYEQYF
TGTGCCAGCAGTTTTTGGACGGACTCCTACGAGCAGTACTTC
>-|TRBV19|TRBJ1-4|-
CASRSSGNEKLFF
TGTGCCAGTAGATCTTCGGGTAATGAAAAACTGTTTTTT
>-|TRBV5-8|TRBJ2-7|-
CASGPSSYEQYF
TGTGCCAGCGGTCCGAGCTCCTACGAGCAGTACTTC
>-|TRBV23-1|TRBJ2-1|-
CASRGSGGNHEQFF
TGCGCCAGCCGCGGTAGTGGAGGAAATCATGAGCAGTTCTTC
>few|TRBV27|TRBJ2-5|TRBD1
CASSRPPGTGETQYF
TGTGCCAGCAGCCGCCCCCCCGGGACAGGGGAGACCCAGTACTTC
>-|TRBV2|TRBJ2-1|TRBD2
CASSALAGGDNEQFF
TGTGCCAGCAGTGCCCTGGCGGGAGGCGACAATGAGCAGTTCTTC
>once|TRBV28|TRBJ1-6|-
CASSLDTYNSPLHF
TGTGCCAGCAGTTTAGACACGTATAATTCACCCCTCCACTTT
>-|TRBV18|TRBJ1-1|-
CASSPGNTEAFF
TGTGCCAGCTCACCCGGGAACACTGAAGCTTTCTTT
>-|TRBV5-4|TRBJ2-4|-
CASSLDLQLGLNIQYF
TGTGCCAGCAGCTTGGACTTACAGTTAGGGTTGAACATTCAGTACTTC
>once|TRBV7-9|TRBJ1-1|TRBD1
CASSGPGTGPNTEAFF
TGTGCCAGCAGCGGTCCCGGGACAGGGCCGAACACTGAAGCTTTCTTT
>-|TRBV5-6|TRBJ1-1|TRBD1
CASSLEGATEAFF
TGTGCCAGCAGCCTTGAGGGGGCAACTGAAGCTTTCTTT
>-|TRBV6-1|TRBJ2-1|-
CASSENPFAYNEQFF
TGTGCCAGCAGTGAAAACCCCTTTGCCTACAATGAGCAGTTCTTC
>-|TRBV4-1|TRBJ1-5|TRBD1
CASSPLGQDVLGNQPQHF
TGCGCCAGCAGCCCATTAGGACAGGACGTCCTTGGCAATCAGCCCCAGCATTTT
>-|TRBV9|TRBJ1-2|-
CASRAGNYGYTF
TGTGCCAGCAGGGCAGGCAACTATGGCTACACCTTC
>-|TRBV27|TRBJ2-7|TRBD1
CASSRGTGGHEQYF
TGTGCCAGCAGTCGCGGGACAGGGGGCCACGAGCAGTACTTC
>-|TRBV6-5|TRBJ2-7|TRBD1
CASSYSTGTGVREQYF
TGTGCCAGCAGTTACTCCACCGGCACAGGGGTTCGGGAGCAGTACTTC
>-|TRBV4-1|TRBJ1-5|-
CASSQEQLSNQPQHF
TGCGCCAGCAGCCAAGAACAGCTTAGCAATCAGCCCCAGCATTTT
>-|TRBV27|TRBJ2-4|TRBD1
CASRQGARSENIQYF
TGTGCCAGCAGACAGGGGGCGAGGAGTGAAAACATTCAGTACTTC
>-|TRBV27|TRBJ2-5|-
CASRGAGTQYF
TGTGCCAGCAGGGGGGCCGGGACCCAGTACTTC
>-|TRBV5-1|TRBJ1-1|-
CASSREQGMNTEAFF
TGCGCCAGCAGCCGAGAACAGGGAATGAACACTGAAGCTTTCTTT
>once|TRBV30|TRBJ2-5|TRBD1
CAWSGGQSQETQYF
TGTGCCTGGAGTGGGGGACAGAGCCAAGAGACCCAGTACTTC
>-|TRBV29-1|TRBJ1-5|-
CRGGYSNQPQHF
TGCAGAGGAGGTTATAGCAATCAGCCCCAGCATTTT
>-|TRBV9|TRBJ1-2|-
CASSVSNLSRGGYTF
TGTGCCAGCAGCGTCTCGAACCTATCCCGCGGCGGCTACACCTTC
>-|TRBV28|TRBJ1-5|-
CASSFPGWGAGNQPQHF
TGTGCCAGCAGTTTCCCCGGGTGGGGGGCAGGAAATCAGCCCCAGCATTTT
>-|TRBV28|TRBJ1-4|-
CASSFPVGGGKLFF
TGTGCCAGCAGTTTTCCTGTTGGAGGGGGAAAACTGTTTTTT
>-|TRBV19|TRBJ1-1|-
CASSIGLTEAFF
TGTGCCAGTAGTATAGGATTGACTGAAGCTTTCTTT
>-|TRBV19|TRBJ1-2|TRBD1
CASSFRDRAANGYTF
TGTGCCAGTAGTTTCCGGGACAGGGCCGCTAATGGCTACACCTTC
>-|TRBV6-5|TRBJ1-2|TRBD1
CASSPAGTANYGYTF
TGTGCCAGCAGTCCGGCCGGGACAGCTAACTATGGCTACACCTTC
>-|TRBV9|TRBJ2-3|TRBD1
CASSGRTGLGGTDTQYF
TGTGCCAGCAGCGGAAGGACAGGGCTAGGAGGCACAGATACGCAGTATTTT
>-|TRBV10-2|TRBJ1-2|TRBD1
CASSGGQNYGYTF
TGCGCCAGCAGTGGGGGACAGAACTATGGCTACACCTTC
>-|TRBV4-1|TRBJ1-2|-
CASSQDPGGYTF
TGCGCCAGCAGCCAAGATCCGGGAGGCTACACCTTC
>-|TRBV7-9|TRBJ2-7|-
CASSLSDEQYF
TGTGCCAGCAGCTTAAGCGACGAGCAGTACTTC
>-|TRBV5-1|TRBJ1-3|-
CASSLGRVDSGNTIYF
TGCGCCAGCAGCTTGGGGCGGGTAGACTCTGGAAACACCATATATTTT
>-|TRBV4-1|TRBJ1-1|-
CASSRGNTEAFF
TGCGCCAGCAGCCGGGGGAACACTGAAGCTTTCTTT
>-|TRBV2|TRBJ1-6|-
CASSDLGGSNSPLHF
TGTGCCAGCAGTGACCTGGGAGGGAGTAATTCACCCCTCCACTTT
>-|TRBV18|TRBJ2-7|TRBD1
CASSPTGGYEQYF
TGTGCCAGCTCACCAACAGGGGGCTACGAGCAGTACTTC
>-|TRBV21-1|TRBJ2-2|-
CASKGQGTGELFF
TGTGCCAGCAAAGGACAGGGCACCGGGGAGCTGTTTTTT
>-|TRBV7-9|TRBJ1-1|-
CVSSLGSPAFF
TGTGTCAGCAGCTTAGGGTCGCCGGCTTTCTTT
>-|TRBV30|TRBJ2-3|TRBD2
CAWRLAGDTDTQYF
TGTGCCTGGAGACTAGCGGGGGACACAGATACGCAGTATTTT
>-|TRBV2|TRBJ1-2|TRBD1
CASSELDRYGYTF
TGTGCCAGCAGTGAACTGGACAGGTATGGCTACACCTTC
>-|TRBV5-1|TRBJ1-1|TRBD1
CASSSWTGGFTEAFF
TGCGCCAGCAGCTCCTGGACAGGGGGCTTCACTGAAGCTTTCTTT
>-|TRBV28|TRBJ1-2|-
CASSFFQGGYTF
TGTGCCAGCAGTTTTTTTCAGGGGGGCTACACCTTC
>-|TRBV5-6|TRBJ2-5|-
CASSLRNGETQYF
TGTGCCAGCAGCCTGCGAAATGGGGAGACCCAGTACTTC
>-|TRBV2|TRBJ1-1|-
CASSGDRLNTEAFF
TGTGCCAGCAGCGGAGACAGATTGAACACTGAAGCTTTCTTT
>-|TRBV18|TRBJ2-3|-
CASSPGTDTQYF
TGTGCCAGCTCACCGGGCACAGATACGCAGTATTTT
>-|TRBV4-1|TRBJ2-5|-
CASSQGLGQETQYF
TGCGCCAGCAGCCAAGGTTTAGGGCAAGAGACCCAGTACTTC
>once|TRBV6-1|TRBJ1-1|-
CASKMTDRTEAFF
TGTGCCAGCAAAATGACCGACAGGACTGAAGCTTTCTTT
>few|TRBV7-2|TRBJ2-1|TRBD2
CASSLDTGLVVNEQFF
TGTGCCAGCAGCTTAGATACGGGACTAGTTGTAAATGAGCAGTTCTTC
>few|TRBV7-9|TRBJ2-1|TRBD2
CASSHKLRLAGAYNEQFF
TGTGCCAGCAGCCATAAGCTGAGACTAGCGGGGGCCTACAATGAGCAGTTCTTC
>-|TRBV9|TRBJ1-3|-
CASSVEGEGRGNTIYF
TGTGCCAGCAGCGTCGAAGGGGAAGGAAGGGGAAACACCATATATTTT
>-|TRBV29-1|TRBJ2-5|-
CSVRLVLQETQYF
TGCAGCGTCAGACTAGTCCTGCAAGAGACCCAGTACTTC
>-|TRBV6-1|TRBJ2-2|TRBD2
CASSGGGANTGELFF
TGTGCCAGCAGTGGCGGGGGGGCGAACACCGGGGAGCTGTTTTTT
>-|TRBV28|TRBJ2-1|-
CASSLGRSYNEQFF
TGTGCCAGCAGTTTAGGCAGATCCTACAATGAGCAGTTCTTC